The T cell receptor beta chain described here comes from a study of T and B cells in COVID-19 patients. The wider study: Active-infection patients were older, median roughly 70 years, than recovered patients, median about 32 years. Findings and limits, study-wide: Patients with COVID-19 reportedly showed strongly skewed T cell receptor beta variable and joining gene usage.

BIOMED2 TRB-A/B primer pools were used in multiplex TRB PCR. TCRdb reanalysed the multiplex PCR reads using MiXCR and keeps one entry per CDR3 protein. The sample contains some 10,000 distinct CDR3 sequences, roughly 30% of which appear only once. On this clonotype: Its antigen is not identified.

Germline V CDR1 and CDR2: MNHEY, SVGEGT. V lost 5 bases and J lost 11, with 19 bases in between. The CDR3 totals 13 residues. TRB was amplified from around 230-520 ng of blood genomic DNA. The sequence was collected from a human donor who had recovered from COVID-19. The rearrangement uses TRBV6-2 or TRBV6-3 and TRBJ2-7, with D uncertain. Sequenced: blood. CDR3 coding DNA: TGTGCCAGCAGTCTCTCACTTGCGCTTAATGAGTACGTC. The encoded protein is CASSLSLALNEYV.